Described below is a single T cell receptor (beta chain) sequence and its context. The sample originates from a study of early T cells in non-severe SARS-CoV-2 infection. TCRdb reprocessed the 5' RACE reads via MiXCR and lists one record per CDR3 protein. The sample lists 90,000 to 120,000 distinct CDR3 sequences, 11% occurring once. J gave up 5 bases and V 11 bases, and 8 bases lay outside the gene matches. Germline CDR1 reads MDHEN; CDR2 reads SYDVKM. There are 13 residues in the CDR3. The clonotype comes from an adult who was a healthcare worker with PCR-confirmed SARS-CoV-2 infection or an uninfected control (not recorded which). This chain connects TRBV28 to TRBJ2-5; TRBD2 agrees at 10 bases. Sequenced sample: whole blood. DNA for the CDR3: TGTGCCGGCCAAGCGGGAGGGGAGGAGACCCAGTACTTC. The encoded protein is CAGQAGGEETQYF.